Given below is one T cell receptor (beta chain) in context. Profiled with immunoSEQ multiplex PCR; TCRdb holds only in-frame clones, not every one. The sample lists some 100,000 clones, 85% to 90% occurring once. Losses at the gene ends were 7 bases for V and 1 base for J; bases not matched to a gene: 15. This CDR3 is 18 amino acids long. Germline V gene sequence: CDR1 MNHEY, CDR2 SMNVEV (reference sequence). This entry is derived from a study of T cell responses to AZD1222 COVID-19 vaccine. The source of this sequence is an adult in good health. The sequencing used peripheral blood, collected on day 0 of AZD1222 vaccination. The chain recombines TRBV27 with TRBJ2-2; TRBD1 agrees at 7 bases. The CDR3 bases are TGTGCCAGCAACCCCGCGACAGGGCTGAACCTGAACACCGGGGAGCTGTTTTTT. Translation: CASNPATGLNLNTGELFF.